This entry features one T cell receptor beta chain sequence. What it binds is unknown. The study's library attached unique molecular identifiers to single cDNA molecules. MiXCR was run by TCRdb on the RACE reads, yielding one entry per CDR3 protein. Of 250,000 or so distinct CDR3 sequences in the sample, 7.5% to 9% were seen once. The time point was: pre-sensitization, week 0. The sample's treatment: therapeutic diphenylcyclopropenone sensitization with weekly scalp DPC. The CDR3 is 15 amino acids. The junction had 9 bases not matched to a gene; V was cut back by 4 bases and J by 7 bases. The entry originates in a study of human T cells and chemical hapten exposure. Study outcomes and limitations: TCRs at a frequency above 1 in 1000 stayed unchanged with DPC sensitization. Clustering by CDR3 similarity yielded significantly more large clusters from expanded TCRs than controls.

The chain is built from TRBV12-3 or TRBV12-4 and TRBJ2-2, with 7 bases aligning to TRBD1. The source was whole blood, collected in connection with sensitization to the hapten diphenylcyclopropenone (DPC). The clonotype was recovered from a man between 18 and 35 years old with alopecia areata. Some clones in this sample may be carry-over from other donors' samples. The CDR3 DNA is TGTGCCAGCAGTTCCGGGACAGAAAGGGGCGGGGAGCTGTTTTTT. Amino acids: CASSSGTERGGELFF.